The T cell receptor (beta chain) under discussion was sequenced for a study of blood T cell repertoires in COVID-19. Study overall: In each case, the material was cDNA or gDNA derived from T cells, B-cell-depleted T cells, or PBMCs.

Some clones are missing from TCRdb's copy, which holds only in-frame ones; the method was immunoSEQ multiplex PCR. The table has 200,000 to 250,000 clones, roughly 85% seen once; the top ten hold 3.6%. In its sample, this clone was seen once. V lost 6 bases, J lost 0 bases, and 5 bases stayed unmatched. From germline, CDR1 is SGHRS and CDR2 YFSETQ. CDR3 length equals 14 residues. The sequenced material came from peripheral blood. The chain uses TRBV5-1 and TRBJ1-1; 7 bases map to TRBD1. The TCR originated in a woman of 80 years or more with acute or convalescent COVID-19. The CDR3 reads CASTMTGLNTEAFF. As DNA, the CDR3 is TGCGCCAGCACCATGACAGGGCTGAACACTGAAGCTTTCTTT.